A single sample gave rise to the 16 T cell receptor beta chains below, sequenced in a study of response to subunit inactivated influenza vaccine. In TCRdb, the RT-PCR reads were re-called with MiXCR into one record per CDR3 protein. The sample lists more than 500,000 distinct CDR3 sequences; approximately 10% were seen once. The same sample was also used in a study of T cells expressing NK-cell markers. From that paper: It was by 5'RACE template switching with UMIs that TCR beta cDNA was made.

Material: PBMCs from blood, obtained on the day of vaccination. Receptors originate from a man aged 50 to 59 who received an inactivated influenza vaccine.

This clonotype was counted a few times. V usage is TRBV12-3 or TRBV12-4 and J usage is TRBJ2-3, with D possibly TRBD1 on 5 matching bases. The CDR3 has 13 residues. Trimming removed 10 bases from V and 2 bases from J, with 13 bases in between. The DNA of the CDR3 is TGTGCCATCGGTCAGGGAAACACAGATACGCAGTATTTT. Encoded protein: CAIGQGNTDTQYF.

There are a few counts of this clonotype. The V call is TRBV12-3 or TRBV12-4, the J call TRBJ2-1; 10 positions agree with TRBD1. This CDR3 is 15 amino acids long. The V segment lost 6 bases and the J segment 2 bases; nucleotides outside the gene matches: 4. CDR3 sequence: CASRPGTGAYNEQFF. In DNA form, the CDR3 reads TGTGCCAGCAGGCCCGGGACAGGGGCCTACAATGAGCAGTTCTTC.

This clonotype was seen repeatedly, ten times or more. V is TRBV7-2 and J is TRBJ1-4; D gene uncertain. The CDR3 contains 14 residues. V shed 5 bases and J shed 7 bases, with 14 bases lying between them. Germline CDR1 and CDR2: SGHTA and FQGNSA. The CDR3 here is CASSPGQQAEKLFF. For the CDR3, the DNA is TGTGCCAGCAGCCCCGGCCAACAAGCTGAAAAACTGTTTTTT. Variable domain in full (rest from reference TRBV7-2 and TRBJ1-4): GAGVSQSPSNKVTEKGKDVELRCDPISGHTALYWYRQSLGQGLEFLIYFQGNSAPDKSGLPSDRFSAERTGGSVSTLTIQRTQQEDSAVYLCASSPGQQAEKLFFGSGTQLSVL.

The J gene is TRBJ2-3, the V gene TRBV20-1; D possibly matches TRBD1 or TRBD2 (5 bases each). Per germline, CDR1 DFQATT and CDR2 SNEGSKA (reference sequence). The CDR3 totals 14 residues. V lost 6 bases to trimming and J lost 0 bases, with 13 bases between them. The CDR3: CSAFGAISTDTQYF. Written as DNA, the CDR3 is TGCAGTGCCTTCGGGGCGATTAGCACAGATACGCAGTATTTT.

The chain is built from TRBV4-1 and TRBJ2-1; 7 bases are shared with TRBD2. The CDR3 is 20 amino acids. V shed 0 bases and J 8 bases; nucleotides not matched to a gene: 22. Germline-derived CDR1 and CDR2 are MGHRA and YSYEKL. Here the CDR3 DNA reads TGCGCCAGCAGCCAAGATTGGGGCTTGAGATCGGGAGGCGCAAAGGATGAGCAGTTCTTC. Its protein is CASSQDWGLRSGGAKDEQFF.

CDR3: CASSQGGGRRSTDTQYF. The CDR3 bases are TGTGCCAGCAGCCAAGGTGGGGGACGACGGAGCACAGATACGCAGTATTTT. V gene TRBV7-9 combines with J gene TRBJ2-3; D may match TRBD1 or TRBD2 (5 bases each). The V gene lost 5 bases and the J gene lost 0 bases, with 18 bases spanning the gap. This CDR3 has 17 residues. Germline CDR1 reads SEHNR; CDR2 reads FQNEAQ (reference sequence).

V usage is TRBV6-2 or TRBV6-3 and J usage is TRBJ2-7, with D unresolved. V was pared by 7 bases and J by 5 bases, with 15 bases between. CDR1 MNHEY and CDR2 SVGEGT come from the germline V gene. The CDR3 contains 13 residues. In DNA, the CDR3 is TGTGCCAGCAATTTTGGACGCAGAAACGAGCAGTACTTC. It is translated as CASNFGRRNEQYF.

This clonotype was detected ten times or more. The V call is TRBV12-3 or TRBV12-4, the J call TRBJ2-5, with D possibly being TRBD1 or TRBD2 (5 bases each). Trimming shortened V by 2 bases and J by 4 bases, and 8 bases separated the two germline ends. The CDR3 length is 13 residues. CDR3 sequence (DNA): TGTGCCAGCAGTTTATTGGGACGAGAGACCCAGTACTTC. This translates into CASSLLGRETQYF.

The CDR3 DNA is TGTGCCAGCAGCCAAGATTGGGCGGGAGGAGCCAAAAACATTCAGTACTTC. Residues: CASSQDWAGGAKNIQYF. The chain employs TRBV4-2 and TRBJ2-4; 8 bases are shared with TRBD2. The CDR3 spans 17 residues. Trimming took 0 bases from V and 0 from J; bases not matched to a gene: 4. Germline V gene sequence: CDR1 LGHNA, CDR2 YNFKEQ.

This clonotype was counted a few times. The CDR3 nucleotides are TGTGCCAGCAGCCCCCAGGGACAGGGACCCTACAATGAGCAGTTCTTC. Its translation: CASSPQGQGPYNEQFF. The chain combines TRBV7-2 with TRBJ2-1; 9 bases match TRBD1. Germline V gene sequence: CDR1 SGHTA, CDR2 FQGNSA. With 5 bases clipped from V and 2 bases from J, the junction kept 7 bases outside the gene matches. This CDR3 comprises 16 residues.

The V call is TRBV7-2, the J call TRBJ2-1; a weak D match, TRBD1 (5 bases). This CDR3 has 15 amino acids. The germline CDR1 and CDR2 sequences are SGHTA and FQGNSA. Between the trimmed V and J ends, which lost 5 bases and 5 bases, there was a span of 16 bases. The CDR3: CASSIKRGYDNEQFF. The CDR3 coding sequence is TGTGCCAGCAGCATAAAAAGGGGCTATGACAATGAGCAGTTCTTC.

V usage is TRBV20-1 and J usage is TRBJ2-5; D might be TRBD1 or TRBD2, each matching 5 bases. Germline CDR1 and CDR2: DFQATT and SNEGSKA (reference sequence). The V and J ends lost 3 bases and 3 bases respectively, with 17 bases between them. The CDR3 extends over 15 amino acids. The CDR3 bases are TGCAGTGCTAGTCCCTCGTGGGGGTTTGAAGAGACCCAGTACTTC. It translates to CSASPSWGFEETQYF.

This clonotype was seen repeatedly, ten times or more. The genes are TRBV12-3 or TRBV12-4 and TRBJ1-5, with no clear D. Trimming removed 6 bases from V and 0 bases from J, with 21 bases in between. The CDR3 totals 18 residues. CDR3 protein: CASSRTPSGHYSNQPQHF. In DNA, the CDR3 is TGTGCCAGCAGCCGAACACCGTCTGGGCATTATAGCAATCAGCCCCAGCATTTT.

The V and J genes are TRBV12-3 or TRBV12-4 and TRBJ2-2; perhaps TRBD2 as D (5 bases). Trimming left V 3 bases short and J 2 bases short, with 13 bases between. The CDR3 extends over 16 amino acids. The chain's CDR3 is CASSFFGLANTGELFF. In DNA form, the CDR3 reads TGTGCCAGCAGTTTCTTTGGGCTAGCAAACACCGGGGAGCTGTTTTTT.

The rearrangement joins TRBV27 to TRBJ2-1; D possibly corresponds to TRBD1 (5 bases). V lost 3 bases and J lost 1, with 10 bases in between. The V gene's germline CDR1 is MNHEY and CDR2 SMNVEV (reference sequence). The CDR3 spans 15 residues. The CDR3 spells CASSLVRASYNEQFF. The CDR3 nucleotides read TGTGCCAGCAGTTTGGTCAGGGCATCCTACAATGAGCAGTTCTTC.

The genes are TRBV12-3 or TRBV12-4 and TRBJ1-6, with 9 bases aligning to TRBD1. Trimming at V came to 5 bases and at J to 6 bases, leaving 2 bases not matched to a gene. This CDR3 contains 14 residues. For the CDR3, the DNA is TGTGCCAGCAGTAAGGGACAGGGTAATTCACCCCTCCACTTT. Protein product: CASSKGQGNSPLHF.